This is a list of T cell receptor beta chains from one sample in a study of shared clonotypes between healthy human individuals. The assay was immunoSEQ multiplex PCR, and TCRdb's table has in-frame clones only and misses some. This table has around 980,000 clones, around three quarters appearing once. The specimen was memory CD4+ T cells from PBMCs. Source of these receptors: a young man in good health. Some clones in this sample may be carry-over from other donors' samples. The CDR3 runs from the conserved cysteine through the conserved F or W. D genes are given only for firm matches. A clone size is listed for some rows: how often the clone was seen (once, few, many), or a class if it is expanded.

j_call | cdr3_length | v_call | clone_size | d_call | cdr3_aa | cdr3_nt
TRBJ2-7 | 15 | TRBV5-4 | - | - | CASSPRGGTVYEQYF | TGTGCCAGCAGCCCTAGGGGAGGGACAGTCTACGAGCAGTACTTC
TRBJ1-5 | 14 | TRBV10-3 | - | - | CAISQSQPNQPQHF | TGTGCCATCAGTCAGAGTCAGCCCAATCAGCCCCAGCATTTT
TRBJ2-7 | 14 | TRBV14 | - | - | CASSQGLQLYEQYF | TGTGCCAGCAGCCAAGGTTTACAGCTCTACGAGCAGTACTTC
TRBJ2-7 | 15 | TRBV6-5 | few | TRBD1 | CASSGPRQGSYEQYF | TGTGCCAGCAGCGGACCTAGACAGGGGTCCTACGAGCAGTACTTC
TRBJ1-2 | 12 | TRBV2 | - | - | CASREENYGYTF | TGTGCCAGCAGAGAGGAAAACTATGGCTACACCTTC
TRBJ2-7 | 14 | TRBV9 | - | TRBD2 | CASSVSSGRGEQYF | TGTGCCAGCAGCGTATCTAGCGGGAGAGGTGAGCAGTACTTC
TRBJ2-3 | 14 | TRBV5-1 | - | - | CASSLISGPDTQYF | TGCGCCAGCAGCTTAATCTCTGGACCAGATACGCAGTATTTT
TRBJ2-7 | 14 | TRBV9 | - | - | CASSVGQGNYEQYF | TGTGCCAGCAGCGTAGGGCAGGGAAACTACGAGCAGTACTTC
TRBJ2-7 | 13 | TRBV28 | - | - | CASSLSQTYEQYF | TGTGCCAGCAGTTTATCACAGACCTACGAGCAGTACTTC
TRBJ1-4 | 15 | TRBV6-1 | - | - | CASSEVTGSGEKLFF | TGTGCCAGCAGTGAAGTCACAGGGTCGGGGGAAAAACTGTTTTTT
TRBJ1-2 | 12 | TRBV25-1 | many | TRBD1 | CATQDRVYGYTF | TGTGCCACCCAGGACAGGGTCTATGGCTACACCTTC
TRBJ2-1 | 15 | TRBV5-6 | many | TRBD2 | CASSRAGRSYNEQFF | TGTGCCAGCAGCCGAGCGGGACGTTCCTACAATGAGCAGTTCTTC
TRBJ2-7 | 15 | TRBV7-2 | - | TRBD1 | CASRDPGQSSYEQYF | TGTGCCAGCAGGGATCCGGGACAGAGTTCCTACGAGCAGTACTTC
TRBJ1-1 | 16 | TRBV10-3 | - | TRBD1 | CAISEPRDRAMRRAFF | TGTGCCATCAGTGAGCCCCGGGACAGGGCTATGAGACGAGCTTTCTTT
TRBJ2-1 | 20 | TRBV4-3 | - | TRBD2 | CASSQDRGLAGPSSYNEQFF | TGCGCCAGCAGCCAAGATCGGGGGCTAGCGGGACCGAGCTCCTACAATGAGCAGTTCTTC
TRBJ2-3 | 12 | TRBV7-2 | - | - | CASSKVADTQYF | TGTGCCAGCAGCAAGGTAGCAGATACGCAGTATTTT
TRBJ1-1 | 14 | TRBV7-9 | few | - | CASSLQQMNTEAFF | TGTGCCAGCAGCTTACAACAGATGAACACTGAAGCTTTCTTT
TRBJ1-1 | 14 | TRBV6-1 | - | - | CASSEGGAVTEAFF | TGTGCCAGCAGTGAAGGGGGGGCGGTCACTGAAGCTTTCTTT
TRBJ1-2 | 13 | TRBV7-2 | - | - | CASREQANYGYTF | TGTGCCAGCAGGGAACAGGCTAACTATGGCTACACCTTC